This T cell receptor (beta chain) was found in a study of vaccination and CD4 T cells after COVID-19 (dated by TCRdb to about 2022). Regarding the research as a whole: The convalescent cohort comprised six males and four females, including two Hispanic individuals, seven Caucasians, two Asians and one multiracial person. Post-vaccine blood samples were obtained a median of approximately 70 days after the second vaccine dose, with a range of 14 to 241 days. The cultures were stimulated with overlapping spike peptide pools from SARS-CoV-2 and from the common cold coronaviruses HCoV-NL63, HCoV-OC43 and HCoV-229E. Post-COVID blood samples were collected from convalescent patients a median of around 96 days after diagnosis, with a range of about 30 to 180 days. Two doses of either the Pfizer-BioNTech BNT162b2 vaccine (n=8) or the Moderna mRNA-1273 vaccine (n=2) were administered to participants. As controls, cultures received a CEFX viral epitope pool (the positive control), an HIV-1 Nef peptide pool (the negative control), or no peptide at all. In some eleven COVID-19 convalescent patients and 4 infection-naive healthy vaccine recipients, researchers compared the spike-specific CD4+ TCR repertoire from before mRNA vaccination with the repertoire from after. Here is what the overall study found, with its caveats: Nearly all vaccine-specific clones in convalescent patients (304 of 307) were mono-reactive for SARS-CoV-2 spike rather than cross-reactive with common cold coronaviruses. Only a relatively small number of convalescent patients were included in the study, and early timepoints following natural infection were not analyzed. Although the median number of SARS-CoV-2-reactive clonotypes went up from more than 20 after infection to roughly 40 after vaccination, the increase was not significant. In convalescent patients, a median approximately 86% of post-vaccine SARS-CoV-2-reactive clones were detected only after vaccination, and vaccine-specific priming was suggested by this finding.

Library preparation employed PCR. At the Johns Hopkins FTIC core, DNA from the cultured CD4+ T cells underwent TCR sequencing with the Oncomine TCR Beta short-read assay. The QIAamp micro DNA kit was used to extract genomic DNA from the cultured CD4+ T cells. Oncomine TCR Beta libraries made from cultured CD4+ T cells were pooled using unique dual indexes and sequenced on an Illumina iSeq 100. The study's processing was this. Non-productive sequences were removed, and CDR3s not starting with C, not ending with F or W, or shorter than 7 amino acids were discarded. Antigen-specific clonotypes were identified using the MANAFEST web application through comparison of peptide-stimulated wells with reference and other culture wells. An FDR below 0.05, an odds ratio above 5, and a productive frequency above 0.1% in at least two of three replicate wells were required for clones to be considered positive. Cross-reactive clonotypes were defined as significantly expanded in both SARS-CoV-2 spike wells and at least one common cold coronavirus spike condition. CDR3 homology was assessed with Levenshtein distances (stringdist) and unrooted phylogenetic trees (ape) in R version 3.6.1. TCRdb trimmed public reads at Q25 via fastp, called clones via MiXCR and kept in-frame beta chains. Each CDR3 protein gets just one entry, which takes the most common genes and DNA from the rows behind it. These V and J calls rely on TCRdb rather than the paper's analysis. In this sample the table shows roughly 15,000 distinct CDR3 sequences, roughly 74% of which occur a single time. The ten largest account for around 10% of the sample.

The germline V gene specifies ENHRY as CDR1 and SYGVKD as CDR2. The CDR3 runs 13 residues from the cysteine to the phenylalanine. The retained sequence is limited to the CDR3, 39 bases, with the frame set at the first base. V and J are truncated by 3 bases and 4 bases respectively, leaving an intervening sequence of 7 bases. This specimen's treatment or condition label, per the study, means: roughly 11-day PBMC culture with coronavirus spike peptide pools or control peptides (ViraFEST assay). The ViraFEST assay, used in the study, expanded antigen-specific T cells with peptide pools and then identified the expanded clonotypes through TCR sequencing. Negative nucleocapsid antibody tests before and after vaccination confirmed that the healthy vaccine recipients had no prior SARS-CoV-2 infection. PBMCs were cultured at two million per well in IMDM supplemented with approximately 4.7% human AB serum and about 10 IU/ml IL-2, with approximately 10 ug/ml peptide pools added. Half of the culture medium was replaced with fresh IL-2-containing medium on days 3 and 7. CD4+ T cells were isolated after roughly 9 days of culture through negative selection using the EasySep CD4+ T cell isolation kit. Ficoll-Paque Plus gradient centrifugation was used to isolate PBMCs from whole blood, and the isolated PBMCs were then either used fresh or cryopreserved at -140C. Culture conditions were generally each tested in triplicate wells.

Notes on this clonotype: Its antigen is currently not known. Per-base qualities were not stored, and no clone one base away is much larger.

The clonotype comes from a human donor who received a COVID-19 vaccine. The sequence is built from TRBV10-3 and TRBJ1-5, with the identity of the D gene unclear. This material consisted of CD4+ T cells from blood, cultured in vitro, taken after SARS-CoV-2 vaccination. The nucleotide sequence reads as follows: TGTGCCATCAGTGAACGTCCTAATCAGCCCCAGCATTTT. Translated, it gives CAISERPNQPQHF.